The entry below describes one TCR beta chain. In the source study's methods: It was from reference gene primer amplification that nucleated cell counts were estimated. Profiling relied on immunoSEQ multiplex PCR, and the TCRdb table lists in-frame clones only, not all of them. That table is the source of V, J and clone size, and D and trimming were worked out from the DNA. The data show 85,000 to 90,000 clones, roughly four fifths seen once. Germline V lookup: CDR1 SGHRS, CDR2 YFSETQ. The CDR3 has 13 residues. Trimming shortened V by 5 bases and J by 1 base, and 9 bases separated the two germline ends. The sample originates from a study of blood T cell repertoires in COVID-19. Overall study context: The samples span acute and convalescent COVID-19 from the United States, Italy and Spain. PBMCs, B-cell-depleted T cells, or T cells provided the cDNA or gDNA that made up the material.

The sequenced sample consisted of peripheral blood. The TCR comes from a woman at least 80 years old with acute or convalescent COVID-19. This chain uses TRBV5-1 with TRBJ1-1; D is unresolved. CDR3: CASSYSRNTEAFF. The DNA of the CDR3 is TGCGCCAGCAGTTACAGCAGGAACACTGAAGCTTTCTTT.